This TCR beta chain was sequenced during a study of T cell responses to AZD1222 COVID-19 vaccine. V was clipped by 6 bases and J by 5 bases; unmatched bases: 8. The CDR3 is made up of 16 amino acids. Germline values: CDR1 LNHDA, CDR2 SQIVND (reference sequence). Regarding the study as a whole: Researchers report vaccine-associated CD4 TCRs spanning spike, with dominance at 160-218 and 743-854.

TCRdb's copy holds only in-frame clones and misses some; the assay was immunoSEQ multiplex PCR. Of about 140,000 clones detected, approximately 90% appear once; the ten largest clones hold about 1.5%. Comment on this clone: Its antigen remains unknown.

The J gene is TRBJ2-2, the V gene TRBV19, with 11 bases lining up with TRBD2. Sequencing used peripheral blood, obtained on day 0 of AZD1222 vaccination. This receptor was obtained from an adult in good health. CDR3 bases: TGTGCCAGTAGCACCACTAGCGGGAGCGGGACCGGGGAGCTGTTTTTT. As protein: CASSTTSGSGTGELFF.